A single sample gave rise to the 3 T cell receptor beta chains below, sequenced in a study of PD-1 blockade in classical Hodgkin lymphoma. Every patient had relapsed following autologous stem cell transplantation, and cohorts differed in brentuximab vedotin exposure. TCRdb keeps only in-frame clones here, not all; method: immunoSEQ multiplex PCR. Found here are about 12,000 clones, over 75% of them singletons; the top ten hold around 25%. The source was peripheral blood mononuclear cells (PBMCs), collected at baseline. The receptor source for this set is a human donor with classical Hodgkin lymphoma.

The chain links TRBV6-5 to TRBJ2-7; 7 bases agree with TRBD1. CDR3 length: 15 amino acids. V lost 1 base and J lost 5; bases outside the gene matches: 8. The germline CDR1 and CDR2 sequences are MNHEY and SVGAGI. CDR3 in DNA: TGTGCCAGCAGTTACTGGGCAGGGGGTGTCAACGAGCAGTACTTC. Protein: CASSYWAGGVNEQYF.

Here the CDR3 DNA reads TGTGCCAGCAGCTCTCGGAGCACTGAAGCTTTCTTT. Residues: CASSSRSTEAFF. The rearrangement uses TRBV6-5 and TRBJ1-1; D gene uncertain. There are 12 residues in the CDR3. V gave up 6 bases and J gave up 4 bases, with 9 bases separating them. Germline assignment: CDR1 MNHEY and CDR2 SVGAGI.

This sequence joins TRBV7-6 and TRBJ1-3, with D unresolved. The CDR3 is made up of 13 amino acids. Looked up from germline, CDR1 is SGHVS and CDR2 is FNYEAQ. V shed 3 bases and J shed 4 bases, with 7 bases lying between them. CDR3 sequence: CASSFAVGNTIYF. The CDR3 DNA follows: TGTGCCAGCAGCTTTGCAGTGGGAAACACCATATATTTT.